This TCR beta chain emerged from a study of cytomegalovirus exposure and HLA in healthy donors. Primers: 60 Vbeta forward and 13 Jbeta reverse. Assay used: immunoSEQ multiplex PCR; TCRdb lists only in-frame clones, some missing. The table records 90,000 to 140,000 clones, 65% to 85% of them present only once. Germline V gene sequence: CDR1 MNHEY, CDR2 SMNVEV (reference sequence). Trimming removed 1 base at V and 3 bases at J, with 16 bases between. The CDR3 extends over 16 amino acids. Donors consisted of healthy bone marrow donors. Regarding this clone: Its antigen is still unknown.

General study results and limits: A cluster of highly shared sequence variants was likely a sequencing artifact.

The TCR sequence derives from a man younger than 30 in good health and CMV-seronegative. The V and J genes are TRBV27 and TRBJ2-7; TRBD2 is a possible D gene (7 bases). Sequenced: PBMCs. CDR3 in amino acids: CASSLLGGGRIYEQYF. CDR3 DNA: TGTGCCAGCAGTTTATTAGGGGGGGGGCGAATCTACGAGCAGTACTTC.